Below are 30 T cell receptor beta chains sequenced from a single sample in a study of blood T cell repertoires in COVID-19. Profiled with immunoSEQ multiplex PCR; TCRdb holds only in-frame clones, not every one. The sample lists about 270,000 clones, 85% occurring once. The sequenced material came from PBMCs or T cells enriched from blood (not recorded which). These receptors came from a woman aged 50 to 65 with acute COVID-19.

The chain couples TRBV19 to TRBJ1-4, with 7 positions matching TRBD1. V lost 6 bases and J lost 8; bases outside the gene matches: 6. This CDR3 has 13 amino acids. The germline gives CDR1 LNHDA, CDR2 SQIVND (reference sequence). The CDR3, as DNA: TGTGCCAGTAGCGACAGGGACGGCGAAAAACTGTTTTTT. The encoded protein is CASSDRDGEKLFF.

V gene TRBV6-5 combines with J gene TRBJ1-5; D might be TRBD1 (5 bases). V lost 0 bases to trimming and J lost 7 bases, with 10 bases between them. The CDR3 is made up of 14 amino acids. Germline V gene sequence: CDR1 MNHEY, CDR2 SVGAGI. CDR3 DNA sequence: TGTGCCAGCAGTTACTCGGGTCAGGGACAGCCCCAGCATTTT. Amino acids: CASSYSGQGQPQHF.

CDR3 DNA: TGTGCTAGTGGCCAGGGGGCTGGGCAGCCCCAGCATTTT. It codes for CASGQGAGQPQHF. The chain is built from TRBV12-5 and TRBJ1-5; 8 nucleotides match TRBD1. V dropped 6 bases and J dropped 7; count of bases not matched to a gene: 5. The CDR3 consists of 13 residues. Looked up from germline, CDR1 is LGHNT and CDR2 is FRNRAP.

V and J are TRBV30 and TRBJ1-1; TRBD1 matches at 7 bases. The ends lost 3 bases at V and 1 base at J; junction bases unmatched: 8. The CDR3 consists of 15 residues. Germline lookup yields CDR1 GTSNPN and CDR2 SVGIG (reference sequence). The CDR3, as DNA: TGTGCCTGGAGCCGAATCCGGACAGGGAACACTGAAGCTTTCTTT. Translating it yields CAWSRIRTGNTEAFF.

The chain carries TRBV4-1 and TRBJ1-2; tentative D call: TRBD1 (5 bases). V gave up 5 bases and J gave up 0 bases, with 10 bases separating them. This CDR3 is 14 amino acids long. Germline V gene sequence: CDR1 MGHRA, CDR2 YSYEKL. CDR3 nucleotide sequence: TGCGCCAGCAGCTTGCAGGGTGCTAACTATGGCTACACCTTC. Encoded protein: CASSLQGANYGYTF.

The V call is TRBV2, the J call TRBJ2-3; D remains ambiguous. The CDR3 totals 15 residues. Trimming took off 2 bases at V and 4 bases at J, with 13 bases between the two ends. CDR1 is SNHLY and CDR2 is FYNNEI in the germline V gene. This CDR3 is CASSELPGPPDTQYF. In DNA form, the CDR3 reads TGTGCCAGCAGTGAATTACCTGGCCCTCCAGATACGCAGTATTTT.

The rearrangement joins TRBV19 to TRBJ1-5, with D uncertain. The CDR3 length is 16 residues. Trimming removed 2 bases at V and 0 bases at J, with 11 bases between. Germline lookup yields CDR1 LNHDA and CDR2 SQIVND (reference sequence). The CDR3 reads CASSIFGGNSNQPQHF. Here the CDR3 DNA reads TGTGCCAGTAGTATATTCGGCGGAAATAGCAATCAGCCCCAGCATTTT. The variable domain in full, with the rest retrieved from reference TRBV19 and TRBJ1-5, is DGGITQSPKYLFRKEGQNVTLSCEQNLNHDAMYWYRQDPGQGLRLIYYSQIVNDFQKGDIAEGYSVSREKKESFPLTVTSAQKNPTAFYLCASSIFGGNSNQPQHFGDGTRLSIL.

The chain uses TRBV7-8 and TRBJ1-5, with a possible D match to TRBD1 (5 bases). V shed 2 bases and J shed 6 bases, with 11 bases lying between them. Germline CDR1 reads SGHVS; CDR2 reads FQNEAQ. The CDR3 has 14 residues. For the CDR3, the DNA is TGTGCCAGCAGCTTAAAGGACACCGGTCAGCCCCAGCATTTT. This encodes CASSLKDTGQPQHF.

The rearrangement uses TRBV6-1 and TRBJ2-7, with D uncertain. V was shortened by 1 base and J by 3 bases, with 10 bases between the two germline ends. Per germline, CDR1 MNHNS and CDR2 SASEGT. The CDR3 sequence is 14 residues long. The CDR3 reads CASSEVDTFYEQYF. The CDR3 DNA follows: TGTGCCAGCAGTGAAGTAGACACCTTCTACGAGCAGTACTTC.

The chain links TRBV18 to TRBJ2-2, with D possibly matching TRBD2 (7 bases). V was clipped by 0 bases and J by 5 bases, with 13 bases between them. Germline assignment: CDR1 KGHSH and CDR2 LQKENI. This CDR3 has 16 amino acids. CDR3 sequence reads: CASSPPAGASTGELFF. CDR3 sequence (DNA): TGTGCCAGCTCACCACCGGCGGGGGCGAGTACCGGGGAGCTGTTTTTT.

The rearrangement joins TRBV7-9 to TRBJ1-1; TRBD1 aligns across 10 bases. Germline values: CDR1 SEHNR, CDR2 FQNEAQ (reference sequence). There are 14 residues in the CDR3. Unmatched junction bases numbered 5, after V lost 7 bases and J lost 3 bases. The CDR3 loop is CASTRTGGDTEAFF. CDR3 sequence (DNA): TGTGCCAGCACCCGGACAGGGGGGGACACTGAAGCTTTCTTT.

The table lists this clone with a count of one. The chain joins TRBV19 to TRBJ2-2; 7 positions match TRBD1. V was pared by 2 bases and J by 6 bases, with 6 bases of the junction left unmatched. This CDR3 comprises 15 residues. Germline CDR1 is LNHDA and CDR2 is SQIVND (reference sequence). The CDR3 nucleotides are TGTGCCAGTAGTATAACAGGGGTGGAATCCGGGGAGCTGTTTTTT. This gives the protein CASSITGVESGELFF.

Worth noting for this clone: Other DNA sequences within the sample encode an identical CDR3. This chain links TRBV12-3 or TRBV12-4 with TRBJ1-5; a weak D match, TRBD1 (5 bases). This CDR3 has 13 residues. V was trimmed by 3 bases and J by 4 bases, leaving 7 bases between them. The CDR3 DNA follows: TGTGCCAGCAGTTTTCGGGGGAATCAGCCCCAGCATTTT. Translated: CASSFRGNQPQHF.

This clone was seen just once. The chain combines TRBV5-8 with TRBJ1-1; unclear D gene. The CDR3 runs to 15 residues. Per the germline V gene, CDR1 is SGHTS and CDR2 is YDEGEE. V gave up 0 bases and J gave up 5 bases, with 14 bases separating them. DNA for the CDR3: TGTGCCAGCAGCTTGGCCTCGGGTTTTTGGACTGAAGCTTTCTTT. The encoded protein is CASSLASGFWTEAFF. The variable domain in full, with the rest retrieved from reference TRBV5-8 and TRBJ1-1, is EAGVTQSPTHLIKTRGQQATLRCSPISGHTSVYWYQQALGLGLQFLLWYDEGEERNRGNFPPRFSGRQFPNYSSELNVNALELEDSALYLCASSLASGFWTEAFFGQGTRLTVV.

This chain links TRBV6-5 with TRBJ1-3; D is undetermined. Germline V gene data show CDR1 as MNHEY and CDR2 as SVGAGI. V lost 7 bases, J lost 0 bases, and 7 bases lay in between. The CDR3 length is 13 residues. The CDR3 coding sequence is TGTGCCAGCACCAGAGGCTCTGGAAACACCATATATTTT. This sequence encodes CASTRGSGNTIYF.

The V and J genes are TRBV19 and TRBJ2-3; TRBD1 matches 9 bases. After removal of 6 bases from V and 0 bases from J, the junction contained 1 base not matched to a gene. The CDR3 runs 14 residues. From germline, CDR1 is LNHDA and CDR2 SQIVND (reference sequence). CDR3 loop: CASRDRGSTDTQYF. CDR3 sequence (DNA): TGTGCCAGTAGGGACAGGGGAAGCACAGATACGCAGTATTTT. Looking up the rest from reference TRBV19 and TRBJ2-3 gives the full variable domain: DGGITQSPKYLFRKEGQNVTLSCEQNLNHDAMYWYRQDPGQGLRLIYYSQIVNDFQKGDIAEGYSVSREKKESFPLTVTSAQKNPTAFYLCASRDRGSTDTQYFGPGTRLTVL.

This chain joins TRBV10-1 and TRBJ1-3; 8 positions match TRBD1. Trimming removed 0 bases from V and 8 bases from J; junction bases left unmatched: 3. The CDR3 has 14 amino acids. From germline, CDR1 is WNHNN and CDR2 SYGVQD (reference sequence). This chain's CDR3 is CASSESQGAHTIYF. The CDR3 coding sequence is TGCGCCAGCAGTGAGTCCCAGGGGGCACACACCATATATTTT.

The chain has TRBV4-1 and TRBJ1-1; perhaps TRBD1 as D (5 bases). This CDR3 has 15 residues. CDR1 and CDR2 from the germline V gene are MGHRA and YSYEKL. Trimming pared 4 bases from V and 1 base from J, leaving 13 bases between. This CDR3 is CASSRGDFANTEAFF. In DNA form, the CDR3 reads TGCGCCAGCAGCCGAGGGGACTTCGCGAACACTGAAGCTTTCTTT.

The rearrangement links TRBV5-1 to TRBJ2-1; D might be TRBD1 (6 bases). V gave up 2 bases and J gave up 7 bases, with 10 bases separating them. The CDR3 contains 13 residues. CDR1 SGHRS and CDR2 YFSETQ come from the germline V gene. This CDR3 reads CASSFQGMNEQFF. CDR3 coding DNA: TGCGCCAGCAGCTTCCAGGGGATGAATGAGCAGTTCTTC.

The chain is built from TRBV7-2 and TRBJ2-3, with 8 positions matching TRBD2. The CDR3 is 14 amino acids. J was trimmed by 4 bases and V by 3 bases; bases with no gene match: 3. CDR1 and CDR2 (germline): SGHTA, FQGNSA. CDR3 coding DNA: TGTGCCAGCAGCTTGGGCGGGGGGCCAGATACGCAGTATTTT. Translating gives CASSLGGGPDTQYF. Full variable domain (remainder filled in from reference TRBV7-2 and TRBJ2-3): GAGVSQSPSNKVTEKGKDVELRCDPISGHTALYWYRQSLGQGLEFLIYFQGNSAPDKSGLPSDRFSAERTGGSVSTLTIQRTQQEDSAVYLCASSLGGGPDTQYFGPGTRLTVL.

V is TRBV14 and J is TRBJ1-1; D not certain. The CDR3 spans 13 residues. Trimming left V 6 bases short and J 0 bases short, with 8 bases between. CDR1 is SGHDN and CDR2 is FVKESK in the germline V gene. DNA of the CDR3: TGTGCCAGCAGTTCAAGCATGAACACTGAAGCTTTCTTT. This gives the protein CASSSSMNTEAFF.

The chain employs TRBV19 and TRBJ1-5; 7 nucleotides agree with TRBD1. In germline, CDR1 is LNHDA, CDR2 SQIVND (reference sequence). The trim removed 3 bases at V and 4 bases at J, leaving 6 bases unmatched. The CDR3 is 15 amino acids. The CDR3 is CASSILDRSNQPQHF. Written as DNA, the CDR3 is TGTGCCAGTAGTATTCTGGACAGGTCAAATCAGCCCCAGCATTTT.

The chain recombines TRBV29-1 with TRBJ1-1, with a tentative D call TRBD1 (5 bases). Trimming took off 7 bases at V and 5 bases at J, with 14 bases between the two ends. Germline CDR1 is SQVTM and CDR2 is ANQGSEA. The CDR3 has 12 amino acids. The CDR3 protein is CSATPGRTEAFF. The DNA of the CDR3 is TGCAGCGCGACCCCAGGGCGGACTGAAGCTTTCTTT.

The chain's CDR3 is CASSQLAGGTYNEQFF. The CDR3 DNA reads TGTGCCAGCAGCCAACTAGCGGGGGGGACCTACAATGAGCAGTTCTTC. The chain has TRBV27 and TRBJ2-1; 13 positions agree with TRBD2. Germline values: CDR1 MNHEY, CDR2 SMNVEV (reference sequence). The CDR3 is 16 residues long. V was clipped by 6 bases and J by 2 bases; unmatched bases: 4.

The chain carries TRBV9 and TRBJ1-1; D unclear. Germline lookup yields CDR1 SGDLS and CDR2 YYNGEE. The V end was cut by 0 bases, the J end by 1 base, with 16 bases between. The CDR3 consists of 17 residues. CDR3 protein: CASSVGLGRGQNTEAFF. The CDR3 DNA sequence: TGTGCCAGCAGCGTAGGTTTAGGGCGGGGTCAGAACACTGAAGCTTTCTTT.

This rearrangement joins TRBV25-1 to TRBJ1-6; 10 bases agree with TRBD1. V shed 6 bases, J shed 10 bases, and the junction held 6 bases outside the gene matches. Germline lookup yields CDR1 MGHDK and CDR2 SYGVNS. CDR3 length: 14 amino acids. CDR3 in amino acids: CASSAGQGRSPLHF. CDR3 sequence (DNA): TGTGCCAGCAGCGCGGGACAGGGGCGGTCACCCCTCCACTTT.

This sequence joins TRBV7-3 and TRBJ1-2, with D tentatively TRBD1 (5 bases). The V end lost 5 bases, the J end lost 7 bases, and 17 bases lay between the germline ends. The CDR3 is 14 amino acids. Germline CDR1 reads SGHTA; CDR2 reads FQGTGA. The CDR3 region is CASSTGLTNGGYTF. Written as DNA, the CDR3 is TGTGCCAGCAGCACGGGACTAACCAACGGTGGCTACACCTTC.

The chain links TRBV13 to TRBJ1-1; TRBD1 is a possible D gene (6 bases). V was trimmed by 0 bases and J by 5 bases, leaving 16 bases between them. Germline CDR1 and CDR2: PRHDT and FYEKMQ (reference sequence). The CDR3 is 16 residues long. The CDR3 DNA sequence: TGTGCCAGCAGCTTAGGCCGGGGGGCCCAGGGGACTGAAGCTTTCTTT. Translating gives CASSLGRGAQGTEAFF.

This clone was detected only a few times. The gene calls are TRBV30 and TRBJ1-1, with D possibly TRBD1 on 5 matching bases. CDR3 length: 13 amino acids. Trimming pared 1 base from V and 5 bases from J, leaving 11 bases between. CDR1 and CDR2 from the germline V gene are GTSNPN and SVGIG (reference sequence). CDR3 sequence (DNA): TGTGCCTGGAGTGGGTGGGACTTGACTGAAGCTTTCTTT. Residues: CAWSGWDLTEAFF.

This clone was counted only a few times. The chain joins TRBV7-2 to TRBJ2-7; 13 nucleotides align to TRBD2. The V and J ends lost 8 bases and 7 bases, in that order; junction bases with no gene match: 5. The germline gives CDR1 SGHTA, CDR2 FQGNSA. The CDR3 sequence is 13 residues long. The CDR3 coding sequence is TGTGCCAGCGGACTAGCGGGGGCAAGGGAGCAGTACTTC. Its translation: CASGLAGAREQYF.